Reported below is one T cell receptor beta chain. The deep-level immunoSEQ assay was used. Using immunoSEQ multiplex PCR, the repertoire was profiled, and TCRdb retains in-frame clones only, with some absent. The sample consists of more than 2,000,000 clones, approximately 90% of them appearing once. Looked up from germline, CDR1 is LNHDA and CDR2 is SQIVND (reference sequence). Trimming took off 5 bases at V and 0 bases at J, with 11 bases between the two ends. There are 15 residues in the CDR3. Division of CD4+ cells produced a CD45RA+ naive subset and a CD45RA-negative memory subset. The source of the sample is a study of shared clonotypes between healthy human individuals.

The TCR originated in a man aged 18 to 30 in good health. Material for sequencing was naive CD4+ T cells sorted from blood. Regarding subset: CD45RA+ positively selected. The chain links TRBV19 to TRBJ2-1, with TRBD1 as a possible D gene (5 bases). The CDR3 loop reads CASSQTVGSYNEQFF. The DNA of the CDR3 is TGTGCCAGTAGTCAGACAGTCGGCTCCTACAATGAGCAGTTCTTC.